One T cell receptor (beta chain) is described in this entry. Its target is unknown. This entry is derived from a study of cytomegalovirus exposure and HLA in healthy donors. Study-level points and caveats: Specific recognition of CMV antigens was confirmed in vitro for a few chains (all CMV-associated).

It was healthy bone marrow donors who served as donors. Nominally healthy donors were sampled, though unrecorded immune exposures were likely. It was with 60 Vbeta and 13 Jbeta primers that the PCR ran. Source study methods: Counted up in a later analysis, unique TCR beta chains came to about 80 million, with about 10 million shared. Generated by immunoSEQ multiplex PCR, the TCRdb table keeps only in-frame clones and is missing some. V and J calls and clone size follow that table, whereas D and trimming were derived from the DNA. The table shows some 150,000 clones, with about 75% occurring only once. Sample: PBMCs. The origin of this receptor is a man aged 35-49 years in good health and CMV-seropositive.

CDR3 bases: TGTGCCAGCAGTGAATTACGGGGAGATACCTACAATGAGCAGTTCTTC. It yields the protein CASSELRGDTYNEQFF. The V call is TRBV25-1, the J call TRBJ2-1; D is possibly TRBD2 (5 bases). The CDR3 sequence is 16 residues long. The V end was cut by 1 base, the J end by 2 bases, with 12 bases between. The germline V gene has CDR1 MGHDK and CDR2 SYGVNS. Drawing the rest from reference TRBV25-1 and TRBJ2-1, the complete variable domain is EADIYQTPRYLVIGTGKKITLECSQTMGHDKMYWYQQDPGMELHLIHYSYGVNSTEKGDLSSESTVSRIRTEHFPLTLESARPSHTSQYLCASSELRGDTYNEQFFGPGTRLTVL.